The next 30 T cell receptor beta chains were all read from a single sample in a study of spatial heterogeneity in lung cancer. Noted time point: sample taken at primary tumor resection. The input material, whole RNA from tumor, nontumor lung or frozen PBMC, was sequenced unsorted. TCRdb independently ran MiXCR on the 5' RACE reads; one entry per CDR3 protein. The sample records 35,000 to 45,000 distinct CDR3 sequences, less than 5.5% being singletons. The material sequenced was PBMCs, taken at surgery. These receptors were obtained from a female donor with early-stage non-small cell lung cancer.

Ten or more counts support this clonotype. The J gene is TRBJ2-5, the V gene TRBV6-5; TRBD2 matches at 8 bases. The CDR3 runs to 15 residues. The germline gives CDR1 MNHEY, CDR2 SVGAGI. Trimming took 4 bases from V and 2 from J; bases not matched to a gene: 6. CDR3 DNA: TGTGCCAGCAGTTCCCCGGGGGGGCGACAAGAGACCCAGTACTTC. Its protein is CASSSPGGRQETQYF.

This clonotype was seen many times. The V and J genes are TRBV5-1 and TRBJ1-1; TRBD1 matches 9 bases. The CDR3 length is 14 residues. The V gene end was trimmed by 3 bases and the J gene end by 4 bases; junction bases not matched to a gene: 4. Germline assignment: CDR1 SGHRS and CDR2 YFSETQ. The CDR3 DNA reads TGCGCCAGCAGCTCGGACAGGGGAGGCACTGAAGCTTTCTTT. It specifies CASSSDRGGTEAFF.

This clonotype was recorded many times. The chain recombines TRBV4-3 with TRBJ2-5; the match to TRBD1 covers 7 bases. The CDR3 runs to 16 residues. Germline V gene data show CDR1 as LGHNA and CDR2 as YSLEER. The V segment lost 0 bases and the J segment 7 bases; nucleotides outside the gene matches: 11. CDR3 amino acids: CASSQDQGVSSGTQYF. The CDR3 coding sequence is TGCGCCAGCAGCCAAGATCAGGGGGTCTCCTCCGGGACCCAGTACTTC.

This clonotype was observed a handful of times. The rearrangement links TRBV3-1 to TRBJ2-5; 11 positions match TRBD2. Germline V gene sequence: CDR1 LGHDT, CDR2 YNNKEL (reference sequence). With 4 bases clipped from V and 4 bases from J, the junction kept 14 bases outside the gene matches. The CDR3 length is 18 residues. CDR3 nucleotide sequence: TGTGCCAGCAGCCGCCGCGCTAGCGGGGGGCTGGTAGGAGAGACCCAGTACTTC. As protein: CASSRRASGGLVGETQYF.

The genes are TRBV4-1 and TRBJ1-2, with TRBD1 matching over 11 bases. V lost 1 base, J lost 4 bases, and 14 bases stayed unmatched. The germline CDR1 and CDR2 sequences are MGHRA and YSYEKL. The CDR3 runs to 19 residues. The CDR3 here is CASSQADAPGTGGLYGYTF. For the CDR3, the DNA is TGCGCCAGCAGCCAAGCCGATGCCCCCGGGACAGGGGGTCTCTATGGCTACACCTTC.

This clonotype was detected a few times. The chain combines TRBV12-3 or TRBV12-4 with TRBJ1-6; D remains ambiguous. This CDR3 spans 14 amino acids. V was trimmed by 4 bases and J by 3 bases, leaving 7 bases between them. The CDR3 is CASSSTDYNSPLHF. Written as DNA, the CDR3 is TGTGCCAGCAGTTCAACGGACTATAATTCACCCCTCCACTTT.

This clonotype was seen ten or more times. This chain links TRBV11-1 with TRBJ2-3; possible D gene TRBD1, 5 bases. The germline gives CDR1 SGHAT, CDR2 FQDESV (reference sequence). The CDR3 is 16 residues long. With 5 bases removed from V and 1 base from J, the gap between germline ends came to 16 bases. The CDR3 DNA reads as TGTGCCAGCAGCCCGGGCGGCAGGGCGGGCACAGATACGCAGTATTTT. Amino acid sequence: CASSPGGRAGTDTQYF.

This chain uses TRBV2 with TRBJ2-5; 7 bases are a match to TRBD2. J lost 5 bases, V lost 2 bases, and 8 bases had no gene match. Germline V gene lookup returns CDR1 SNHLY and CDR2 FYNNEI. There are 15 residues in the CDR3. This CDR3 reads CASSELRKGGETQYF. In DNA form, the CDR3 reads TGTGCCAGCAGTGAATTGCGAAAGGGAGGGGAGACCCAGTACTTC.

This clonotype was picked up a small number of times. This rearrangement joins TRBV29-1 to TRBJ2-5; 7 bases fit TRBD1. Germline-derived CDR1 and CDR2 are SQVTM and ANQGSEA. The CDR3 sequence is 14 residues long. With V trimmed by 3 bases and J by 5 bases, 9 bases remained unmatched. CDR3 residues: CSVDSNRGMETQYF. CDR3 DNA: TGCAGCGTTGATTCCAACAGGGGCATGGAGACCCAGTACTTC.

This clonotype was seen ten or more times. The rearrangement uses TRBV5-6 and TRBJ1-2; TRBD1 matches 7 bases. CDR1 is SGHDT and CDR2 is YYEEEE in the germline V gene. V lost 0 bases and J lost 8; bases outside the gene matches: 10. The length of the CDR3 is 15 residues. The CDR3 DNA sequence: TGTGCCAGCAGCTTGGTGGTCTCAGGGGGTAGAGGCTACACCTTC. It codes for CASSLVVSGGRGYTF.

There are many counts of this clonotype. V usage is TRBV12-3 or TRBV12-4 and J usage is TRBJ2-5; unclear D gene. V lost 4 bases and J lost 4, with 4 bases in between. This CDR3 region has 11 residues. This chain's CDR3 is CASSWGETQYF. In nucleotides, the CDR3 is TGTGCCAGCAGTTGGGGAGAGACCCAGTACTTC.

About this clonotype itself: A much larger clonotype is one base distant, so this may be a read error. The gene calls are TRBV7-2 and TRBJ2-2; D assignment may be TRBD1 or TRBD2 (6 bases each). The V end lost 5 bases, the J end lost 7 bases, and 20 bases lay between the germline ends. Germline CDR1 SGHTA, CDR2 FQGNSA. This CDR3 has 16 residues. As DNA, the CDR3 is TGTGCCAGCAGCCCTAGGAGGGGGACATTCGGCGGGGAGCTGTTTTTT. As protein: CASSPRRGTFGGELFF. Based on the CDR3 plus reference TRBV7-2 and TRBJ2-2, the full variable domain is GAGVSQSPSNKVTEKGKDVELRCDPISGHTALYWYRQSLGQGLEFLIYFQGNSAPDKSGLPSDRFSAERTGGSVSTLTIQRTQQEDSAVYLCASSPRRGTFGGELFFGEGSRLTVL.

This clonotype was detected many times. V gene TRBV7-2 combines with J gene TRBJ2-1, with TRBD1 as a possible D gene (5 bases). CDR1 and CDR2 from the germline V gene are SGHTA and FQGNSA. This CDR3 comprises 13 residues. Trimming took off 5 bases at V and 5 bases at J, with 10 bases between the two ends. The DNA of the CDR3 is TGTGCCAGCAGCATAGGACAAGACAATGAGCAGTTCTTC. Its translation: CASSIGQDNEQFF.

This clonotype was detected many times. J is TRBJ1-5 and V is TRBV20-1, with D uncertain. Trimming pared 2 bases from V and 5 bases from J, leaving 13 bases between. CDR3 length: 14 residues. CDR1 and CDR2 from the germline V gene are DFQATT and SNEGSKA (reference sequence). CDR3 amino acids: CSARWPVGDQPQHF. The CDR3 DNA reads as TGCAGTGCTAGATGGCCGGTTGGGGATCAGCCCCAGCATTTT.

This clonotype has a count of ten or more. J is TRBJ2-7 and V is TRBV7-2, with D perhaps TRBD1 (6 bases). The CDR3 is 16 residues long. V was cut by 0 bases and J by 1 base, with 13 bases left in between. CDR1 and CDR2 (germline): SGHTA, FQGNSA. CDR3 residues: CASSLAGGTLSYEQYF. The CDR3 bases are TGTGCCAGCAGCTTAGCAGGTGGGACATTGTCCTACGAGCAGTACTTC.

This clonotype was counted at least ten times. The chain uses TRBV12-3 or TRBV12-4 and TRBJ2-5, with unresolved D. With 5 bases removed from V and 1 base from J, the gap between germline ends came to 14 bases. This CDR3 is built from 15 residues. The CDR3: CASSTTSQPQETQYF. The CDR3 DNA reads as TGTGCCAGCAGTACAACCTCCCAACCCCAAGAGACCCAGTACTTC.

This clonotype was found many times. CDR3 in amino acids: CAISGTPGYNEQFF. CDR3 DNA: TGTGCCATCAGTGGAACGCCGGGGTACAATGAGCAGTTCTTC. This chain links TRBV10-3 with TRBJ2-1; D is perhaps TRBD2 (5 bases). The CDR3 loop spans 14 amino acids. V was clipped by 4 bases and J by 4 bases, with 11 bases between them. Per germline, CDR1 ENHRY and CDR2 SYGVKD.

This clonotype was observed at least ten times. The genes are TRBV5-6 and TRBJ1-2, with no clear D. The germline V gene has CDR1 SGHDT and CDR2 YYEEEE. The ends were cut back, 0 bases at V and 4 bases at J, with 10 bases in the middle. This CDR3 spans 14 amino acids. The CDR3: CASSLGWAVYGYTF. Here the CDR3 DNA reads TGTGCCAGCAGCTTGGGGTGGGCGGTCTATGGCTACACCTTC.

This clonotype was counted at least ten times. The chain recombines TRBV5-8 with TRBJ1-2; D remains ambiguous. V lost 0 bases, J lost 9 bases, and 6 bases lay in between. This CDR3 has 11 residues. CDR1 is SGHTS, CDR2 YDEGEE, per germline. In nucleotides, the CDR3 is TGTGCCAGCAGCTTGGGCAGAAGCTACACCTTC. Translated, it gives CASSLGRSYTF. Combining the CDR3 with reference TRBV5-8 and TRBJ1-2 gives the whole variable domain EAGVTQSPTHLIKTRGQQATLRCSPISGHTSVYWYQQALGLGLQFLLWYDEGEERNRGNFPPRFSGRQFPNYSSELNVNALELEDSALYLCASSLGRSYTFGSGTRLTVV.

The chain joins TRBV7-6 to TRBJ2-1, with 7 bases fitting TRBD2. After removal of 5 bases from V and 5 bases from J, the junction contained 18 bases not matched to a gene. The germline gives CDR1 SGHVS, CDR2 FNYEAQ. The CDR3 spans 18 residues. This CDR3 is CASSPPGASGTRDNEQFF. CDR3 bases: TGTGCCAGCAGCCCCCCCGGGGCTAGCGGTACCCGAGACAATGAGCAGTTCTTC.

This clonotype has a count of ten or more. The chain links TRBV5-5 to TRBJ2-7; 9 bases are a match to TRBD2. The ends lost 5 bases at V and 1 base at J; junction bases unmatched: 7. Germline values: CDR1 SGHKS, CDR2 YYEKEE (reference sequence). The CDR3 sequence is 15 residues long. The CDR3: CASSWVLAGSYEQYF. The CDR3 coding sequence is TGTGCCAGCAGTTGGGTCCTAGCGGGGTCCTACGAGCAGTACTTC.

This clonotype was seen repeatedly, ten times or more. V gene TRBV7-6 combines with J gene TRBJ2-5, with 10 bases that match TRBD1. Germline V gene sequence: CDR1 SGHVS, CDR2 FNYEAQ. This CDR3 is 16 amino acids long. Trimming at V came to 4 bases and at J to 4 bases, leaving 9 bases not matched to a gene. The CDR3 DNA follows: TGTGCCAGCAGCTCGCTCCGGGACAGGGGCACAGAGACCCAGTACTTC. Translated, it gives CASSSLRDRGTETQYF.

This clonotype came up many times. The V gene is TRBV10-3, the J gene TRBJ2-1; the match to TRBD1 covers 9 bases. Germline V gives CDR1 ENHRY, CDR2 SYGVKD. V trimming: 6 bases; J trimming: 0 bases; junction bases outside the gene matches: 6. CDR3 length: 16 amino acids. CDR3 bases: TGTGCCATCAGACGGGGACAGGGAAACTCCTACAATGAGCAGTTCTTC. It codes for CAIRRGQGNSYNEQFF.

This clonotype was observed at least ten times. V and J are TRBV5-1 and TRBJ1-5, with 7 bases aligning to TRBD1. V shed 4 bases, J shed 6 bases, and the junction held 13 bases outside the gene matches. Germline loops: CDR1 SGHRS, CDR2 YFSETQ. There are 16 residues in the CDR3. The CDR3 nucleotides are TGCGCCAGCAGCCCGGAACGGATTTACAGGGGTCAGCCCCAGCATTTT. It is translated as CASSPERIYRGQPQHF. Full variable domain (outside the CDR3, taken from reference TRBV5-1 and TRBJ1-5): KAGVTQTPRYLIKTRGQQVTLSCSPISGHRSVSWYQQTPGQGLQFLFEYFSETQRNKGNFPGRFSGRQFSNSRSEMNVSTLELGDSALYLCASSPERIYRGQPQHFGDGTRLSIL.

Ten or more counts support this clonotype. The genes are TRBV11-2 and TRBJ1-2; D uncertain. There are 15 residues in the CDR3. The V end lost 0 bases, the J end lost 5 bases, and 13 bases lay between the germline ends. Looked up from germline, CDR1 is SGHAT and CDR2 is FQNNGV. CDR3 coding DNA: TGTGCCAGCAGCTTAGAATGGGGAACGGGATATGGCTACACCTTC. It specifies CASSLEWGTGYGYTF.

This clonotype was seen repeatedly, ten times or more. This rearrangement joins TRBV10-1 to TRBJ2-1; D gene uncertain. Between the trimmed V and J ends, which lost 0 bases and 6 bases, there was a span of 12 bases. Germline CDR1 WNHNN, CDR2 SYGVQD (reference sequence). The CDR3 loop spans 15 amino acids. The CDR3 region has the DNA TGCGCCAGCAGTGAGTCGGGTCCTAGAAGCAATGAGCAGTTCTTC. It specifies CASSESGPRSNEQFF.

There are many counts of this clonotype. The rearrangement links TRBV7-8 to TRBJ1-1, with D uncertain. V lost 1 base to trimming and J lost 6 bases, with 6 bases between them. CDR1 and CDR2 (germline): SGHVS, FQNEAQ. This CDR3 is built from 12 residues. In DNA, the CDR3 is TGTGCCAGCAGCTTAGGGCCTTCTGAAGCTTTCTTT. This encodes CASSLGPSEAFF.

Only a few counts were recorded for this clonotype. This sequence joins TRBV6-2 or TRBV6-3 and TRBJ1-1; D remains unclear. Deletions cut 2 bases from V and 7 bases from J, with 11 bases between. Germline lookup yields CDR1 MNHEY and CDR2 SVGEGT. CDR3 length: 13 amino acids. CDR3 nucleotides: TGTGCCAGCAGTTACCCGGACCGGGATGAAGCTTTCTTT. It is translated as CASSYPDRDEAFF.

Many counts were recorded for this clonotype. V is TRBV24-1 and J is TRBJ2-1; TRBD1 aligns across 8 bases. Germline V CDR1 and CDR2: KGHDR, SFDVKD. Unmatched junction bases numbered 8, after V lost 2 bases and J lost 9 bases. This CDR3 has 15 amino acids. This CDR3 is CATSDSWTGTPEQFF. In DNA, the CDR3 is TGTGCCACCAGTGATTCTTGGACAGGGACCCCTGAGCAGTTCTTC.

The chain combines TRBV20-1 with TRBJ2-3; D not certain. The CDR3 spans 15 residues. V dropped 7 bases and J dropped 0 bases, with 17 bases sitting between them. Looked up from germline, CDR1 is DFQATT and CDR2 is SNEGSKA (reference sequence). The chain's CDR3 is CSGQSYFSSTDTQYF. CDR3 sequence (DNA): TGCAGTGGGCAGTCCTATTTCTCTAGCACAGATACGCAGTATTTT.